Sequencing of this TCR beta chain was carried out in a study of response to subunit inactivated influenza vaccine. Findings and caveats of the study: The authors offered the suggestion that each seasonal influenza vaccination recruits few new T cells.

In germline, CDR1 is DFQATT, CDR2 SNEGSKA (reference sequence). This CDR3 spans 16 amino acids. V lost 0 bases to trimming and J lost 0 bases, with 9 bases between them. TCRdb analysed the RT-PCR reads with MiXCR anew, one entry per CDR3 protein. Here the sample spans hundreds of thousands of distinct CDR3 sequences, 15% to 17% being singletons. In regard to this clonotype: Its antigen remains unidentified.

The receptor was derived from a man over 45 who received an inactivated influenza vaccine. The source material was PBMCs from blood, sampled 11 to 12 days after vaccination. The chain is built from TRBV20-1 and TRBJ1-6; possibly TRBD1 for D (6 bases). The CDR3 reads CSARDDRSSYNSPLHF. CDR3 nucleotide sequence: TGCAGTGCTAGAGACGACAGGAGCTCCTATAATTCACCCCTCCACTTT.